Detailed here is one T cell receptor beta chain. What it binds is not known. V lost 3 bases to trimming and J lost 1 base; unmatched junction nucleotides: 5. The CDR3 spans 15 residues. Germline-derived CDR1 and CDR2 are MDHEN and SYDVKM. The data originate from a study of OX40 agonist ivuxolimab in advanced cancers. Turning to the study itself: Enrolled patients in dose escalation had cancers that were hepatocellular carcinoma, melanoma, renal cell or head and neck cancer. Overall study results and limits: Expanded peripheral T cells had an undetermined antigen specificity. On average, CD8+ T cells had more expanded clones than CD4+.

Libraries were prepared by immunoSEQ multiplex PCR; TCRdb keeps only in-frame clonotypes and omits some of them. The sample lists fewer than 30,000 clones; about 88% were seen once. Source: CD4+ or CD8+ T cells sorted from blood, taken in a trial of the OX40 agonist ivuxolimab. The chain links TRBV28 to TRBJ2-7, with 8 bases fitting TRBD2. This TCR was sampled from an adult with an advanced solid tumor such as melanoma, head and neck, liver or kidney cancer. Here the CDR3 DNA reads TGTGCCAGCAGTTTTAGCGGGATGGCGTCCTACGAGCAGTACTTC. This translates into CASSFSGMASYEQYF.